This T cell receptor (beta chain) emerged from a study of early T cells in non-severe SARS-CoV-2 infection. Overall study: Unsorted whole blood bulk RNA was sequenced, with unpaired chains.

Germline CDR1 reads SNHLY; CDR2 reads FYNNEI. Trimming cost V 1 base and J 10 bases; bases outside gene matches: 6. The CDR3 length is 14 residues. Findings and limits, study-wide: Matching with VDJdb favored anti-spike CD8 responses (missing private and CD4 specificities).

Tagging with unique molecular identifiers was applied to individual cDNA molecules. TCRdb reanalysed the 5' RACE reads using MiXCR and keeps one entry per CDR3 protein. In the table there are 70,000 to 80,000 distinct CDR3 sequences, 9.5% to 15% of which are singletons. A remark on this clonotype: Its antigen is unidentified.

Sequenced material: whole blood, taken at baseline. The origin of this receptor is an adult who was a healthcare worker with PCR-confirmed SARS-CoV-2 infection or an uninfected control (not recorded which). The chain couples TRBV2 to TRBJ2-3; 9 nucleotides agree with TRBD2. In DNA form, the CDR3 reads TGTGCCAGCAGTGAAGGTAGCGGGGGCAGACCGCAGTATTTT. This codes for CASSEGSGGRPQYF.